What follows are 5 T cell receptor beta chains derived from one specimen sequenced in a study of regulatory T cells in long-lasting Graves disease (dated by TCRdb to about 2021). Receptors were amplified or captured by multiplex PCR. Reads for this sample came from an Illumina HiSeq 4000. To build TCR beta libraries, CDR3 regions were amplified by Arm-PCR using iRepertoire HTBI primers. Using fastp trimming at Q25 and MiXCR clonotype assembly, TCRdb reanalyzed the public sequencing data and kept in-frame beta chains. Merged by CDR3 protein, the rows form single entries marked with the most common genes and DNA. In all, the sample holds hundreds of thousands of distinct CDR3 sequences, and about 16% of those were seen once. Approximately 25% of the sample is in the top ten clones. Interpreted using the paper, the time point label stands for: newly diagnosed GD, antithyroid drugs for less than 3 months. For both TCR sequencing and RNA sequencing, RNA was extracted from PBMCs in TRIzol.

These data also formed part of another study, on T cells in Graves' hyperthyroidism and ophthalmopathy.

The sequencing here drew on peripheral blood mononuclear cells (PBMCs), taken at new diagnosis, from a patient treated with antithyroid drugs. The receptor source for this set is a woman aged 35-65 years with Graves disease. Donor details come from another sample of the same person, matched by shared clones.

This clonotype appeared many times. The rearrangement joins TRBV6-1 to TRBJ1-1; weak D call: TRBD1 (6 bases). Germline CDR1 MNHNS, CDR2 SASEGT. The CDR3 spans 13 residues. V lost 9 bases and J 7 bases, leaving 18 bases between the germline ends. CDR3 amino acids: CASRPGGGREAFF. The CDR3 region has the DNA TGTGCCAGTCGACCCGGAGGGGGGCGTGAAGCTTTCTTT.

This clonotype was picked up many times. The V and J genes are TRBV5-1 and TRBJ2-7; 8 nucleotides agree with TRBD1. The CDR3 contains 14 residues. Trimming took 4 bases from V and 4 from J; bases not matched to a gene: 7. CDR1 and CDR2 (germline): SGHRS, YFSETQ. CDR3 in amino acids: CASSTDREGYEQYF. CDR3 DNA sequence: TGCGCCAGCAGCACGGACAGGGAAGGTTACGAGCAGTACTTC.

This clonotype came up a few times. V and J are TRBV6-1 and TRBJ2-7; D not certain. The CDR3 is 14 residues long. V dropped 0 bases and J dropped 0 bases, with 6 bases sitting between them. Germline V gives CDR1 MNHNS, CDR2 SASEGT. The CDR3 loop reads CASSEAAPSYEQYF. In nucleotides, the CDR3 is TGTGCCAGCAGTGAAGCTGCACCCTCCTACGAGCAGTACTTC.

This clonotype has more than one count but fewer than ten. This chain links TRBV29-1 with TRBJ2-1; TRBD2 matches 9 bases. The trim removed 1 base at V and 8 bases at J, leaving 3 bases unmatched. CDR1 is SQVTM, CDR2 ANQGSEA, per germline. The CDR3 contains 13 residues. The CDR3 protein is CSVEVRGGYEQFF. For the CDR3, the DNA is TGCAGCGTTGAAGTGCGGGGGGGTTATGAGCAGTTCTTC.

This clonotype was counted between two and nine times. CDR3 DNA sequence: TGTGCCGGACAGAACTATAATTCACCCCTCCACTTT. It is translated as CAGQNYNSPLHF. The V and J genes are TRBV6-1 and TRBJ1-6; weak D call: TRBD1 (6 bases). Germline assignment: CDR1 MNHNS and CDR2 SASEGT. The CDR3 length is 12 residues. Trimming pared 11 bases from V and 3 bases from J, leaving 8 bases between.